This is a list of T cell receptor beta chains from one sample in a study of CDR3 diversity in severe acne. TCRdb recomputed calls from the PCR reads with MiXCR, one row per CDR3 protein. The sample includes tens of thousands of distinct CDR3 sequences, 50% to 65% seen only once; the top ten take 13% to 15%. The material sequenced was blood. These receptors came from a male donor in good health, without acne. Both conserved end residues are part of each CDR3. A D gene is named only where the DNA matches it firmly. Size is stated for part of the rows, as once, few or many counts, or as a class when the clone is expanded.

j_call: TRBJ2-2; clone_size: -; v_call: TRBV6-5; d_call: TRBD2; cdr3_nt: TGTGCCAGCTGTTACTCGATTTTCCCAGCGGGAGATACCGGGGAGTTGCTTTTT; cdr3_aa: CASCYSIFPAGDTGELLF
j_call: TRBJ2-5; clone_size: -; v_call: TRBV20-1; d_call: TRBD2; cdr3_nt: TGCAGTGCGAGCGGGGGACTGGAGACCCAGTACTTC; cdr3_aa: CSASGGLETQYF
j_call: TRBJ1-1; clone_size: many; v_call: TRBV6-1; d_call: TRBD1; cdr3_nt: TGTGCCAGCAGCGGACAGGGGGCTCTTGGTGAAGCTTTCTTT; cdr3_aa: CASSGQGALGEAFF
j_call: TRBJ1-1; clone_size: -; v_call: TRBV6-6; d_call: -; cdr3_nt: TGTGCCATCAGTGAGTCCGGAGCAGGGGTAGGGAACACTGAAGCTTTCTTT; cdr3_aa: CAISESGAGVGNTEAFF
j_call: TRBJ1-2; clone_size: -; v_call: TRBV26; d_call: -; cdr3_nt: TGTGCCTGGAGGCGCGACAGGCCATCTGGCTACACCTTC; cdr3_aa: CAWRRDRPSGYTF
j_call: TRBJ1-5; clone_size: -; v_call: TRBV2; d_call: -; cdr3_nt: TGTGCCCGTCAGAAGGGCAGGCCTCAGCCCCAGCATTTT; cdr3_aa: CARQKGRPQPQHF
j_call: TRBJ2-1; clone_size: -; v_call: TRBV20-1; d_call: TRBD2; cdr3_nt: TGCAGTGCCGTCCGACTAGCGGGTACGAATGAGCAGTTCTTC; cdr3_aa: CSAVRLAGTNEQFF
j_call: TRBJ1-2; clone_size: -; v_call: TRBV7-9; d_call: -; cdr3_nt: TGTGCCAGCAGCGTCAGCCCGCGGACTGCGGATGGCTACACCTTC; cdr3_aa: CASSVSPRTADGYTF
j_call: TRBJ2-3; clone_size: many; v_call: TRBV24-1; d_call: -; cdr3_nt: TGTGCCACCAGTGATCCCTGGCAGGCCAGGACAGATACGCAGTATTTT; cdr3_aa: CATSDPWQARTDTQYF
j_call: TRBJ1-1; clone_size: -; v_call: TRBV29-1; d_call: -; cdr3_nt: TGCAGCGTTGGGAAGCGGGCGGGGGACACTGAAGCTTTCTTT; cdr3_aa: CSVGKRAGDTEAFF
j_call: TRBJ2-7; clone_size: once; v_call: TRBV24-1; d_call: TRBD1; cdr3_nt: TGTGCCACCAGTGACCGCCGGACAGGGGACTACTACGAGCAGTACTTC; cdr3_aa: CATSDRRTGDYYEQYF
j_call: TRBJ2-2; clone_size: -; v_call: TRBV4-1; d_call: -; cdr3_nt: TGCGCCAGCAGCCGATTTTGGGGGCTAGCGGTCACCGGGGAGCTGTTTTTT; cdr3_aa: CASSRFWGLAVTGELFF
j_call: TRBJ2-3; clone_size: -; v_call: TRBV5-1; d_call: TRBD2; cdr3_nt: TGTGCCAGCAGCTCCCGGACTAGCGGGGTTAATACGCAGTATTTT; cdr3_aa: CASSSRTSGVNTQYF
j_call: TRBJ2-1; clone_size: many; v_call: TRBV9; d_call: TRBD2; cdr3_nt: TGTGCCAGCAGCGCACCCTCTAGCGGGACCTACAATGAGCAGTTCTTC; cdr3_aa: CASSAPSSGTYNEQFF
j_call: TRBJ1-6; clone_size: -; v_call: TRBV20-1; d_call: -; cdr3_nt: -; cdr3_aa: CSARGGLGYGYTFGSGTRSPLHF
j_call: TRBJ1-1; clone_size: few; v_call: TRBV7-9; d_call: -; cdr3_nt: TGTGCCAGCAGCCGGGACCAGAGCGTACGGGCTGAAGCTTTCTTT; cdr3_aa: CASSRDQSVRAEAFF
j_call: TRBJ1-6; clone_size: many; v_call: TRBV6-6; d_call: -; cdr3_nt: TGTGCCAGCAGTTACTCGGTGAGGGGTCCTAATTCACCCCTCCACTTT; cdr3_aa: CASSYSVRGPNSPLHF
j_call: TRBJ2-3; clone_size: medium-sized; v_call: TRBV5-1; d_call: -; cdr3_nt: TGCGCCAGCAGCTTGGAACAGGCAACTCGGGCAGATACGCAGTATTTT; cdr3_aa: CASSLEQATRADTQYF
j_call: TRBJ1-4; clone_size: -; v_call: TRBV7-2; d_call: -; cdr3_nt: TGTGCCAGCAGCACACGTGGAGGGGGGCGAAATGAAAAACTGTTTTTT; cdr3_aa: CASSTRGGGRNEKLFF
j_call: TRBJ2-7; clone_size: -; v_call: TRBV29-1; d_call: TRBD2; cdr3_nt: TGCAGCGTTTCCGGGGCTAGCGGGAGGCCGTCCTACGAGCAGTACTTC; cdr3_aa: CSVSGASGRPSYEQYF
j_call: TRBJ2-3; clone_size: -; v_call: TRBV24-1; d_call: -; cdr3_nt: TGTGCCACCAGTGATATCGGTGGGCCCGAAACAGATACGCAGTATTTT; cdr3_aa: CATSDIGGPETDTQYF
j_call: TRBJ2-5; clone_size: -; v_call: TRBV7-2; d_call: -; cdr3_nt: TGTACCAGTAAAGAAGGAGGAATGGAGACCCAGTACTTC; cdr3_aa: CTSKEGGMETQYF
j_call: TRBJ2-5; clone_size: -; v_call: TRBV25-1; d_call: TRBD2; cdr3_nt: TGTGCCAGCAGCCTAGCGGGAGGGCCGGGAGAGACCCAGTACTTC; cdr3_aa: CASSLAGGPGETQYF
j_call: TRBJ1-2; clone_size: -; v_call: TRBV24-1; d_call: -; cdr3_nt: TGTGCCACCAGTGACCCAAACACGGACGGCTACACCTTC; cdr3_aa: CATSDPNTDGYTF
j_call: TRBJ2-5; clone_size: many; v_call: TRBV24-1; d_call: -; cdr3_nt: TGTGCCACCAGTGATCCCACAGGTTTCCAAGAGACCCAGTACTTC; cdr3_aa: CATSDPTGFQETQYF
j_call: TRBJ2-7; clone_size: -; v_call: TRBV5-1; d_call: -; cdr3_nt: TGCGCCAGCAGCTTGGGGGAGACAGCGACCTACGAGCAGTACTTC; cdr3_aa: CASSLGETATYEQYF
j_call: TRBJ1-1; clone_size: few; v_call: TRBV3-1; d_call: -; cdr3_nt: TGTGCCAGCAGCTTAAGCGGAGCGAACACTGAAGCTTTCTTT; cdr3_aa: CASSLSGANTEAFF
j_call: TRBJ1-4; clone_size: -; v_call: TRBV6-5; d_call: TRBD1; cdr3_nt: TGTGCCAGCATTAACAGGGGGGAGCTTAATGAAAAACTGTTTTTT; cdr3_aa: CASINRGELNEKLFF
j_call: TRBJ1-1; clone_size: -; v_call: TRBV29-1; d_call: -; cdr3_nt: TGCAGCGTCGAGGACGGATTCAACACTGAAGCTTTCTTT; cdr3_aa: CSVEDGFNTEAFF
j_call: TRBJ2-5; clone_size: -; v_call: TRBV19; d_call: -; cdr3_nt: TGTGCCAGCCGGGCTACTCAAGAGACCCAGTACTTC; cdr3_aa: CASRATQETQYF
j_call: TRBJ1-5; clone_size: -; v_call: TRBV25-1; d_call: -; cdr3_nt: TGTGCCAGCACCTCCCTAGACGGTCGGCCCCAGCATTTT; cdr3_aa: CASTSLDGRPQHF
j_call: TRBJ2-1; clone_size: many; v_call: TRBV28; d_call: -; cdr3_nt: TGTGCCAGCATTGGGGGGACTCTTGATGAGCAGTTCTTC; cdr3_aa: CASIGGTLDEQFF
j_call: TRBJ1-2; clone_size: -; v_call: TRBV25-1; d_call: -; cdr3_nt: TGTGCCAGCAGTGAAAGAAGGGAAGTTCGCTATGGCTACACCTTC; cdr3_aa: CASSERREVRYGYTF
j_call: TRBJ2-5; clone_size: -; v_call: TRBV7-9; d_call: -; cdr3_nt: TGTGCCAGCAGCTCAGTGTACGGCCAAGAGACCCAGTACTTC; cdr3_aa: CASSSVYGQETQYF
j_call: TRBJ2-7; clone_size: -; v_call: TRBV5-1; d_call: -; cdr3_nt: TGTGCCAGCAGCCAACGGGCAGGAGTGTACGAGCAGTACTTC; cdr3_aa: CASSQRAGVYEQYF
j_call: TRBJ2-7; clone_size: -; v_call: TRBV7-3; d_call: -; cdr3_nt: TGTGCCAGCAGCTTAGTGGGCATCTTCGAGCAGTACTTC; cdr3_aa: CASSLVGIFEQYF
j_call: TRBJ2-2; clone_size: many; v_call: TRBV9; d_call: TRBD2; cdr3_nt: TGTGCCAGCAGCCGGGGGGGGGGGGCAACCGGGGAGCTGTTTTTT; cdr3_aa: CASSRGGGATGELFF
j_call: TRBJ2-7; clone_size: -; v_call: TRBV20-1; d_call: TRBD2; cdr3_nt: TGCAGTGCTAGAGCGGGAGGGCCGGGGGAGCAGTACTTC; cdr3_aa: CSARAGGPGEQYF
j_call: TRBJ1-5; clone_size: -; v_call: TRBV6-5; d_call: -; cdr3_nt: TGTGCCAGCAGTTACCCAGAGAGCAGTCAGCCCCAGCACTTT; cdr3_aa: CASSYPESSQPQHF
j_call: TRBJ1-2; clone_size: -; v_call: TRBV19; d_call: TRBD1; cdr3_nt: TGTGCCAGTAGTATAGCCACCGGGACAGGGGACTACGGCTACACCTTC; cdr3_aa: CASSIATGTGDYGYTF
j_call: TRBJ1-1; clone_size: -; v_call: TRBV4-1; d_call: -; cdr3_nt: TGCGCCAGCAGCCATCAGGGGTGGACTGAAGCTTTCTTT; cdr3_aa: CASSHQGWTEAFF
j_call: TRBJ1-2; clone_size: many; v_call: TRBV5-8; d_call: -; cdr3_nt: TGTGCCAGCAGTACTCGGGGTACCGAATATGGCTACACCTTC; cdr3_aa: CASSTRGTEYGYTF
j_call: TRBJ1-1; clone_size: -; v_call: TRBV6-5; d_call: -; cdr3_nt: TGTGCCAGCAGTCCCAGGGTCTACACTGAAGCTTTCTTT; cdr3_aa: CASSPRVYTEAFF
j_call: TRBJ1-2; clone_size: few; v_call: TRBV7-6; d_call: TRBD1; cdr3_nt: TGTGCCAGCAGCTTAACAGGGGGTTCTGGCTATGGCTACACCTTC; cdr3_aa: CASSLTGGSGYGYTF
j_call: TRBJ2-7; clone_size: -; v_call: TRBV25-1; d_call: -; cdr3_nt: TGTGCCAGCAGTGAATCCGCGGATAACAATGAGCAGTACTTC; cdr3_aa: CASSESADNNEQYF
j_call: TRBJ1-5; clone_size: many; v_call: TRBV4-1; d_call: TRBD1; cdr3_nt: TGCGCCAGCAGCCAAGAAATTGTAGGGACAGGCTTTCCCCAGCATTTT; cdr3_aa: CASSQEIVGTGFPQHF
j_call: TRBJ2-2; clone_size: few; v_call: TRBV7-3; d_call: TRBD1; cdr3_nt: TGTGCCAGCAGCCCGGGACAGGGTTATGCCGGGGAGCTGTTTTTT; cdr3_aa: CASSPGQGYAGELFF
j_call: TRBJ2-1; clone_size: -; v_call: TRBV10-1; d_call: TRBD2; cdr3_nt: TGCGCCAGCAGTGAGCCCCGACTAGCGGGAAGAGGAAATGAGCAGTTCTTC; cdr3_aa: CASSEPRLAGRGNEQFF
j_call: TRBJ2-5; clone_size: many; v_call: TRBV7-7; d_call: -; cdr3_nt: TGTGCTAGCAGCTTAGGCTCCAGGGGTTCCCAAGAGACCCAGTACTTC; cdr3_aa: CASSLGSRGSQETQYF
j_call: TRBJ2-5; clone_size: medium-sized; v_call: TRBV29-1; d_call: -; cdr3_nt: TGCAGCGGTCTAAATCTGGGGGAGACCCAGTACTTC; cdr3_aa: CSGLNLGETQYF
j_call: TRBJ1-5; clone_size: many; v_call: TRBV15; d_call: -; cdr3_nt: TGTGCCACCAGCAGAGATTCGGCAGGGGATCAGCCCCAGCATTTT; cdr3_aa: CATSRDSAGDQPQHF
j_call: TRBJ2-7; clone_size: -; v_call: TRBV20-1; d_call: TRBD2; cdr3_nt: TGCAGTGCTAGAGATCAACTAGCGGGAGTCTACGAGCAGTACTTC; cdr3_aa: CSARDQLAGVYEQYF
j_call: TRBJ2-1; clone_size: -; v_call: TRBV5-1; d_call: -; cdr3_nt: TGCGCCAGCAGCACCCCCAGGGGCGCTGAAGGGAATGAGCAGTTCTTC; cdr3_aa: CASSTPRGAEGNEQFF
j_call: TRBJ2-2; clone_size: -; v_call: TRBV19; d_call: -; cdr3_nt: TGTGCCAGTAGTATTGGGGTCACCGGGGAGCTGTTTTTT; cdr3_aa: CASSIGVTGELFF